These 20 T cell receptor beta chains were all obtained from the same sample, sequenced in a study of early T cells in non-severe SARS-CoV-2 infection. Each CDR3 protein gets one entry after TCRdb re-called the 5' RACE reads with MiXCR. The profile shows 50,000 to 70,000 distinct CDR3 sequences, 7.7% of them singletons. Sequencing was performed on whole blood. Every receptor here comes from an adult who was a healthcare worker with PCR-confirmed SARS-CoV-2 infection or an uninfected control (not recorded which).

The chain is built from TRBV27 and TRBJ2-7; 12 bases agree with TRBD2. Trimming at V came to 4 bases and at J to 0 bases, leaving 13 bases not matched to a gene. Germline CDR1 MNHEY, CDR2 SMNVEV (reference sequence). The CDR3 loop spans 19 amino acids. CDR3 nucleotides: TGTGCCAGCAGTTCGGCCCCGGGACTAGCGGGTGGAAGCTCCTACGAGCAGTACTTC. This sequence encodes CASSSAPGLAGGSSYEQYF.

V usage is TRBV6-5 and J usage is TRBJ2-7; 8 nucleotides line up with TRBD1. Trimming cost V 1 base and J 4 bases; bases outside gene matches: 15. Germline CDR1 is MNHEY and CDR2 is SVGAGI. The CDR3 is made up of 18 amino acids. The CDR3 sequence is CASSYYGRGLAFGYEQYF. The CDR3 bases are TGTGCCAGCAGTTACTACGGCAGGGGGCTGGCATTTGGATACGAGCAGTACTTC.

This clonotype was counted ten times or more. The genes are TRBV28 and TRBJ2-1; possibly TRBD1 for D (6 bases). The CDR3 is 14 amino acids. CDR1 is MDHEN and CDR2 is SYDVKM in the germline V gene. Trimming cost V 6 bases and J 3 bases, with 12 bases left between them. The CDR3 spells CASSPDSYYNEQFF. CDR3 DNA sequence: TGTGCCAGCAGCCCGGACAGCTACTACAATGAGCAGTTCTTC.

The CDR3 spells CSAPSGGNEQFF. CDR3 in DNA: TGCAGTGCTCCTAGCGGGGGAAATGAGCAGTTCTTC. V is TRBV20-1 and J is TRBJ2-1; TRBD2 agrees at 10 bases. The germline gives CDR1 DFQATT, CDR2 SNEGSKA (reference sequence). Losses at the gene ends were 5 bases for V and 7 bases for J; bases not matched to a gene: 2. This CDR3 contains 12 residues.

This clonotype was observed at least ten times. The chain couples TRBV7-3 to TRBJ1-2; no reliable D call. Germline lookup yields CDR1 SGHTA and CDR2 FQGTGA. The CDR3 sequence is 13 residues long. V lost 2 bases, J lost 8 bases, and 12 bases lay in between. The CDR3 is CASSLVYGRGYTF. The CDR3 DNA reads as TGTGCCAGCAGCTTAGTATATGGGAGGGGCTACACCTTC.

This clonotype appeared many times. The J gene is TRBJ1-2, the V gene TRBV6-1; possibly TRBD1 for D (6 bases). From germline, CDR1 is MNHNS and CDR2 SASEGT. The length of the CDR3 is 16 residues. V was clipped by 0 bases and J by 0 bases, with 11 bases between them. Written as DNA, the CDR3 is TGTGCCAGCAGTGAAGCAGTGGGGGGCACTAACTATGGCTACACCTTC. Residues: CASSEAVGGTNYGYTF.

This clonotype has a count of ten or more. The chain combines TRBV4-1 with TRBJ1-5; TRBD1 might be the D (5 bases). With 0 bases removed from V and 0 bases from J, the gap between germline ends came to 9 bases. The CDR3 runs to 16 residues. Germline values: CDR1 MGHRA, CDR2 YSYEKL. The CDR3 sequence is CASSQDAGYSNQPQHF. The CDR3 DNA follows: TGCGCCAGCAGCCAAGATGCAGGGTATAGCAATCAGCCCCAGCATTTT.

In its sample, this clonotype was seen a few times. V is TRBV7-2 and J is TRBJ2-7; no definite D call. This CDR3 is 12 amino acids long. The V and J ends lost 4 bases and 3 bases respectively, with 7 bases between them. From germline, CDR1 is SGHTA and CDR2 FQGNSA. CDR3 region: CASSSSVYEQYF. The CDR3 nucleotides are TGTGCCAGCAGCTCCTCGGTCTACGAGCAGTACTTC. Variable domain in full (rest from reference TRBV7-2 and TRBJ2-7): GAGVSQSPSNKVTEKGKDVELRCDPISGHTALYWYRQSLGQGLEFLIYFQGNSAPDKSGLPSDRFSAERTGGSVSTLTIQRTQQEDSAVYLCASSSSVYEQYFGPGTRLTVT.

This clonotype was seen a handful of times. The V call is TRBV27, the J call TRBJ2-3, with TRBD2 as a possible D gene (6 bases). Trimming took 8 bases from V and 0 from J, leaving 18 bases between them. Germline CDR1 MNHEY, CDR2 SMNVEV (reference sequence). The CDR3 length is 16 residues. CDR3 region: CASFPGVITSTDTQYF. Here the CDR3 DNA reads TGTGCCAGCTTCCCGGGAGTGATTACTAGCACAGATACGCAGTATTTT.

This chain uses TRBV24-1 with TRBJ1-2, with 9 nucleotides matching TRBD1. CDR3 size: 17 residues. Germline V CDR1 and CDR2: KGHDR, SFDVKD. With V trimmed by 4 bases and J by 6 bases, 14 bases remained unmatched. The CDR3 DNA is TGTGCCACCAGTGAATATAATCCGGACAGGGGCGAGGATGGCTACACCTTC. Translation: CATSEYNPDRGEDGYTF.

This clonotype was seen a single time. The chain combines TRBV12-5 with TRBJ1-1; D gene ambiguous. The V gene lost 7 bases and the J gene lost 3 bases, with 12 bases spanning the gap. From germline, CDR1 is LGHNT and CDR2 FRNRAP. This CDR3 spans 13 amino acids. CDR3 in DNA: TGTGCTAGTGCCATAAAGGCGGACACTGAAGCTTTCTTT. The encoded protein is CASAIKADTEAFF.

This clonotype showed up many times. The chain carries TRBV28 and TRBJ2-2, with TRBD2 matching over 10 bases. The CDR3 spans 17 residues. Germline CDR1 reads MDHEN; CDR2 reads SYDVKM. V trimming: 3 bases; J trimming: 5 bases; junction bases outside the gene matches: 9. The CDR3 reads CASSFGPSGSWTGELFF. In DNA form, the CDR3 reads TGTGCCAGCAGTTTTGGCCCTAGCGGGAGCTGGACCGGGGAGCTGTTTTTT.

The chain joins TRBV29-1 to TRBJ2-7; unclear D gene. Germline assignment: CDR1 SQVTM and CDR2 ANQGSEA. Trimming removed 3 bases from V and 2 bases from J, with 5 bases in between. CDR3 length equals 11 residues. CDR3 nucleotide sequence: TGCAGCGTTGATCTGGCCTACGAGCAGTACTTC. Translated, it gives CSVDLAYEQYF.

This clonotype was found a few times. The chain couples TRBV7-2 to TRBJ2-2; D possibly corresponds to TRBD2 (6 bases). The V gene's germline CDR1 is SGHTA and CDR2 FQGNSA. CDR3 size: 14 residues. V lost 3 bases and J 4 bases, leaving 9 bases between the germline ends. CDR3: CASSLKRVTGELFF. In DNA form, the CDR3 reads TGTGCCAGCAGCTTGAAGCGGGTCACCGGGGAGCTGTTTTTT.

This clonotype was seen ten or more times. This sequence joins TRBV20-1 and TRBJ2-7, with 9 bases fitting TRBD1. The V gene's germline CDR1 is DFQATT and CDR2 SNEGSKA (reference sequence). The V and J ends lost 3 bases and 4 bases, in that order; junction bases with no gene match: 7. This CDR3 region has 14 residues. The CDR3 reads CSASRTGGAYEQYF. CDR3 DNA: TGCAGTGCTAGTAGAACAGGGGGCGCTTACGAGCAGTACTTC.

In its sample, this clonotype was seen many times. CDR3 sequence: CASSYEQETQYF. For the CDR3, the DNA is TGTGCCAGCAGCTATGAGCAAGAGACCCAGTACTTC. V usage is TRBV11-1 and J usage is TRBJ2-5; D unclear. The germline V gene encodes CDR1 SGHAT and CDR2 FQDESV (reference sequence). The length of the CDR3 is 12 residues. Trimming left V 4 bases short and J 2 bases short, with 5 bases between.

This chain joins TRBV3-1 and TRBJ2-3; 9 nucleotides align to TRBD2. V dropped 1 base and J dropped 6; count of bases not matched to a gene: 8. CDR1 and CDR2 from the germline V gene are LGHDT and YNNKEL (reference sequence). The CDR3 loop spans 16 amino acids. The CDR3: CASSQVRASGTDTQYF. The CDR3 DNA sequence: TGTGCCAGCAGCCAAGTTCGGGCTAGCGGGACGGATACGCAGTATTTT.

The V gene is TRBV12-3 or TRBV12-4, the J gene TRBJ2-7; TRBD1 is a possible D gene (6 bases). The CDR3 runs 15 residues. The V end was cut by 3 bases, the J end by 2 bases, with 14 bases between. CDR3: CASSFSRDKAYEQYF. The CDR3 DNA follows: TGTGCCAGCAGTTTCTCCAGGGACAAAGCCTACGAGCAGTACTTC.

This clonotype has ten or more counts. This chain links TRBV7-9 with TRBJ2-5; a possible D gene is TRBD1 (5 bases). V shed 6 bases and J shed 4 bases, with 15 bases lying between them. CDR3 length: 14 amino acids. Germline V lookup: CDR1 SEHNR, CDR2 FQNEAQ (reference sequence). The CDR3 DNA sequence: TGTGCCAGCAGAAAAGAAGATAGGGGAGAGACCCAGTACTTC. It codes for CASRKEDRGETQYF.

This clonotype was picked up a small number of times. The chain joins TRBV30 to TRBJ1-3; no clear D. The germline V and J ends were trimmed by 2 bases and 0 bases, with 5 bases remaining between them. The CDR3 sequence is 13 residues long. CDR1 is GTSNPN and CDR2 is SVGIG in the germline V gene (reference sequence). The DNA for the CDR3 is TGTGCCTGGAGTCTTCTCTCTGGAAACACCATATATTTT. Amino acid sequence: CAWSLLSGNTIYF. Full variable domain (remainder filled in from reference TRBV30 and TRBJ1-3): SQTIHQWPATLVQPVGSPLSLECTVEGTSNPNLYWYRQAAGRGLQLLFYSVGIGQISSEVPQNLSASRPQDRQFILSSKKLLLSDSGFYLCAWSLLSGNTIYFGEGSWLTVV.